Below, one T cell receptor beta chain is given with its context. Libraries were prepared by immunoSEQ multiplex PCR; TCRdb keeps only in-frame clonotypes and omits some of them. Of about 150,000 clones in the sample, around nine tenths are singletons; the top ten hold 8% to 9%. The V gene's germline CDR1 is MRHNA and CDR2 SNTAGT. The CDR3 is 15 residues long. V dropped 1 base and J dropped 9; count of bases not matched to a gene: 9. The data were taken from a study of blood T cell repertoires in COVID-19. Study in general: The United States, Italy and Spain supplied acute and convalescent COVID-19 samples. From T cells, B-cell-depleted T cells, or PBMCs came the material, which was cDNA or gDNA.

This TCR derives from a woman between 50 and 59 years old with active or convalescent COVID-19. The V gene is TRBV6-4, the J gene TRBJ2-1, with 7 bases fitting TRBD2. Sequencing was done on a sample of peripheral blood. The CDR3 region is CASSDLGGRDPEQFF. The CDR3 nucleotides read TGTGCCAGCAGTGACTTAGGCGGGAGAGATCCTGAGCAGTTCTTC.